The clone carrying this TCR beta chain was observed a handful of times. The antigen remains undetermined. It was with 60 Vbeta and 13 Jbeta primers that the PCR ran. TCRdb's copy holds only in-frame clones and misses some; the assay was immunoSEQ multiplex PCR. The sample holds under 200,000 clones, roughly 80% seen once. This sample was included in a study of cytomegalovirus exposure and HLA in healthy donors. Study-wide findings and caveats: One variant, a missense change in DCLRE1C, was linked in a later analysis to TCR beta V- and J-gene trimming. Fewer N-insertions (relative to the 666-donor mean) were reportedly seen in an Asian-associated ancestry cluster in a later analysis. Common viral pathogens seemed, in a later analysis, to connect with several of the most significant clusters.

Input material: PBMCs. This clonotype was sampled from a male donor in good health and CMV-seropositive.

For the CDR3, the DNA is TGCGCCAGCAGCCAAGATCCACCTTCGGAGTACAATGAGCAGTTCTTC. It specifies CASSQDPPSEYNEQFF. The chain recombines TRBV4-3 with TRBJ2-1, with D unresolved. In germline, CDR1 is LGHNA, CDR2 YSLEER. The CDR3 sequence is 16 residues long. V was trimmed by 0 bases and J by 4 bases, leaving 13 bases between them.